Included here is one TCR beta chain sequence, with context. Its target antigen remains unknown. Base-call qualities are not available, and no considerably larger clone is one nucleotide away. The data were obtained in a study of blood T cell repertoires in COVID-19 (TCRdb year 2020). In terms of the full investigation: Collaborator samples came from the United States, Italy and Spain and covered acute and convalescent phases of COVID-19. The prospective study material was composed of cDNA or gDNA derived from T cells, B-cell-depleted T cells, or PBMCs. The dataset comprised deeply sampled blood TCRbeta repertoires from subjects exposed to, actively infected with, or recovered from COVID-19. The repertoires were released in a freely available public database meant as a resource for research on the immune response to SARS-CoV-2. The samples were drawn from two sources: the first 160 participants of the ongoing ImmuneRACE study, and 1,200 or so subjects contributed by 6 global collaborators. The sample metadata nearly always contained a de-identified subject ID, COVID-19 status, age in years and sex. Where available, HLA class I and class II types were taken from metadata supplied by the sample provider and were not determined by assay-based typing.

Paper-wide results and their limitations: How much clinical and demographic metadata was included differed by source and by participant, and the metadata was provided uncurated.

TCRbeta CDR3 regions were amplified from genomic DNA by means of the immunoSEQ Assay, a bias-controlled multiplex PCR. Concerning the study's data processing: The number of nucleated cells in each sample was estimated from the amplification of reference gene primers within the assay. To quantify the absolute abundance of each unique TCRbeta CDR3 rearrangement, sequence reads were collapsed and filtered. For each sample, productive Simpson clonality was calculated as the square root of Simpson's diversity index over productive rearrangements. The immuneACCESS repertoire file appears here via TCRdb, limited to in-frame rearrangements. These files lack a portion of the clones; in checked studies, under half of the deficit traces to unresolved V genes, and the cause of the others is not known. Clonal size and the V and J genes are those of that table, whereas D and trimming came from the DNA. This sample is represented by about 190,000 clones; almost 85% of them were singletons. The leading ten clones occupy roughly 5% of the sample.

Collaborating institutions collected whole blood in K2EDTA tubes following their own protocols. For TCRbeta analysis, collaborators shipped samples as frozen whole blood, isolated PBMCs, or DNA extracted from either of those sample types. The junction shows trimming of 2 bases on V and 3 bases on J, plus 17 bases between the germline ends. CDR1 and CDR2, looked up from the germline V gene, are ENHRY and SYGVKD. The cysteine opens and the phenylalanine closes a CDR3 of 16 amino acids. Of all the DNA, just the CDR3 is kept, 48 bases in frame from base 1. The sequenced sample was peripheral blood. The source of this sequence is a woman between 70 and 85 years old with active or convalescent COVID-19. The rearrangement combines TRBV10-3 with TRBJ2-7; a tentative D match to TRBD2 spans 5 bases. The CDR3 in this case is CAISEPGKGYSYEQYF. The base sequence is TGTGCCATCAGTGAGCCGGGGAAGGGCTACAGCTACGAGCAGTACTTC.